This T cell receptor (beta chain) originates from a study of brain T cells in children with intractable seizures. This CDR3 spans 16 amino acids. Germline V gene sequence: CDR1 SGHKS, CDR2 YYEKEE (reference sequence). Trimming at V came to 2 bases and at J to 2 bases, leaving 7 bases not matched to a gene. Clones were sequenced by immunoSEQ multiplex PCR, and TCRdb holds only the in-frame ones, with some missing. Of approximately 60,000 clones in the sample, 95% to 97% were seen once. Findings of the study overall: Clones missing pre-surgery may reflect undersampling of that blood sample. Patients' HCMV serostatus was unknown; virus specificity rests on CDR3 similarity alone.

Only cases whose brain tissue showed the highest T cell transcript signatures were sequenced. Patients received at least one anti-epileptic drug before surgery. Points on this clone: Its matching antigen is unknown.

The source was peripheral blood, collected at surgery. The gene calls are TRBV5-5 and TRBJ2-3, with 8 bases matching TRBD2. The receptor was isolated from a boy in the first two years of life with focal cortical dysplasia and intractable seizures. In nucleotides, the CDR3 is TGTGCCAGCAGCTTACCCCCGGGAGGGTTCACAGATACGCAGTATTTT. It yields the protein CASSLPPGGFTDTQYF.